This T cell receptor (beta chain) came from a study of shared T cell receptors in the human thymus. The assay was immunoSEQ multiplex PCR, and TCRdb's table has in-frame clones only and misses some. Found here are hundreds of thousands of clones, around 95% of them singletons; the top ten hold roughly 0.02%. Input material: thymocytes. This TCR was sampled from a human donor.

The chain's CDR3 is CASSLPTWTRSYNEQFF. CDR3 coding DNA: TGTGCCAGCAGCTTGCCGACTTGGACGCGCTCCTACAATGAGCAGTTCTTC. The V gene is TRBV5-4, the J gene TRBJ2-1; D gene uncertain. CDR1 SGHNT and CDR2 YYREEE come from the germline V gene (reference sequence). This CDR3 spans 17 amino acids. Trimming shortened V by 1 base and J by 0 bases, and 14 bases separated the two germline ends.